The 22 T cell receptor beta chains below all came from one sample that was sequenced in a study of cytomegalovirus exposure and HLA in healthy donors. Use of 60 Vbeta and 13 Jbeta primers characterized the PCR. Profiled with immunoSEQ multiplex PCR; TCRdb holds only in-frame clones, not every one. The sample holds around 150,000 clones, 76% seen once. Material for sequencing was PBMCs. All receptors derive from a woman aged 35 to 49 in good health and CMV-seronegative.

This chain joins TRBV27 and TRBJ2-5; D may be TRBD2 (5 bases). Trimming stripped 2 bases from V and 4 bases from J, with 5 bases between. The CDR3 length is 12 residues. Germline CDR1 reads MNHEY; CDR2 reads SMNVEV (reference sequence). CDR3 in amino acids: CASSLEGETQYF. DNA for the CDR3: TGTGCCAGCAGTTTAGAGGGAGAGACCCAGTACTTC.

The rearrangement links TRBV19 to TRBJ1-3; D is ambiguous. CDR1 is LNHDA, CDR2 SQIVND, per germline (reference sequence). The CDR3 totals 13 residues. V was cut by 5 bases and J by 4 bases, with 9 bases left in between. The CDR3 nucleotides read TGTGCCAGTAGTTCCCTAGCGGGAAACACCATATATTTT. Translation gives CASSSLAGNTIYF.

The chain combines TRBV6-5 with TRBJ1-5; unclear D gene. The V and J ends lost 5 bases and 3 bases respectively, with 8 bases between them. There are 13 residues in the CDR3. Germline V gives CDR1 MNHEY, CDR2 SVGAGI. The CDR3 region has the DNA TGTGCCAGCAGTGCCCGCGACAATCAGCCCCAGCATTTT. Its translation: CASSARDNQPQHF.

The rearrangement joins TRBV19 to TRBJ1-1; D ambiguous. In germline, CDR1 is LNHDA, CDR2 SQIVND (reference sequence). V shed 9 bases and J shed 4 bases, with 15 bases lying between them. CDR3 length: 13 amino acids. CDR3 protein: CASKSGRGTEAFF. As DNA, the CDR3 is TGTGCCAGCAAGAGTGGACGGGGCACTGAAGCTTTCTTT.

V usage is TRBV30 and J usage is TRBJ1-1; 9 nucleotides align to TRBD1. The germline CDR1 and CDR2 sequences are GTSNPN and SVGIG (reference sequence). V trimming: 2 bases; J trimming: 7 bases; junction bases outside the gene matches: 5. There are 13 residues in the CDR3. CDR3: CAWSRDREGEAFF. The CDR3 coding sequence is TGTGCCTGGAGTCGGGACAGGGAGGGTGAAGCTTTCTTT.

The chain carries TRBV10-1 and TRBJ1-3, with TRBD1 matching over 7 bases. Germline trimming cut 0 bases from V and 3 bases from J; bases unmatched to any gene: 5. The CDR3 extends over 16 amino acids. The germline V gene encodes CDR1 WNHNN and CDR2 SYGVQD (reference sequence). The CDR3 sequence is CASSESEGAGGNTIYF. In DNA form, the CDR3 reads TGCGCCAGCAGTGAGTCTGAGGGGGCGGGTGGAAACACCATATATTTT.

This clone has only one observation. The V gene is TRBV5-8, the J gene TRBJ2-2; 7 bases map to TRBD2. Germline CDR1 and CDR2: SGHTS and YDEGEE. The junction had 13 bases not matched to a gene; V was cut back by 4 bases and J by 7 bases. CDR3 length: 16 residues. The CDR3 DNA reads TGTGCCAGCAGCCCAAACGCGGGAGAAGGTAACGGGGAGCTGTTTTTT. This encodes CASSPNAGEGNGELFF.

The V and J genes are TRBV5-8 and TRBJ2-5, with D hard to call. There are 12 residues in the CDR3. V lost 4 bases and J lost 5, with 9 bases in between. Per the germline V gene, CDR1 is SGHTS and CDR2 is YDEGEE. DNA for the CDR3: TGTGCCAGCAGCCCTAACTTCGAGACCCAGTACTTC. This codes for CASSPNFETQYF.

The chain has TRBV4-1 and TRBJ1-5; D not resolved. In germline, CDR1 is MGHRA, CDR2 YSYEKL. The CDR3 runs 15 residues. V was cut by 5 bases and J by 0 bases, with 11 bases left in between. This CDR3 reads CASSLDGNSNQPQHF. CDR3 sequence (DNA): TGCGCCAGCAGCTTAGACGGGAATAGCAATCAGCCCCAGCATTTT.

The CDR3 coding sequence is TGCGCCAGCAGCTTGGACGGGACTAGCTGGGAGACCCAGTACTTC. It is translated as CASSLDGTSWETQYF. This rearrangement joins TRBV5-1 to TRBJ2-5, with TRBD2 matching over 9 bases. Germline loops: CDR1 SGHRS, CDR2 YFSETQ. This CDR3 is 15 amino acids long. The junction had 5 bases not matched to a gene; V was cut back by 0 bases and J by 5 bases.

This clone turned up a few times. The chain employs TRBV11-1 and TRBJ1-2; D might be TRBD1 (5 bases). Trimming removed 5 bases at V and 6 bases at J, with 13 bases between. The CDR3 is 13 residues long. Looked up from germline, CDR1 is SGHAT and CDR2 is FQDESV (reference sequence). CDR3 nucleotides: TGTGCCAGCAGCCAGCCCCTCAGGGATGGCTACACCTTC. It yields the protein CASSQPLRDGYTF.

V is TRBV14 and J is TRBJ2-7; D is unclear. With 1 base removed from V and 0 bases from J, the gap between germline ends came to 7 bases. The V gene's germline CDR1 is SGHDN and CDR2 FVKESK. CDR3 length: 14 amino acids. The CDR3 spells CASSQVQASYEQYF. The CDR3 region has the DNA TGTGCCAGCAGCCAAGTTCAGGCCTCCTACGAGCAGTACTTC.

This clone has a handful of counts. This rearrangement joins TRBV29-1 to TRBJ2-1; no clear D. This CDR3 comprises 12 residues. Germline V gene lookup returns CDR1 SQVTM and CDR2 ANQGSEA. The V end lost 5 bases, the J end lost 5 bases, and 10 bases lay between the germline ends. The CDR3 coding sequence is TGCAGCGTTTTCCTACTTCACAATGAGCAGTTCTTC. Translating gives CSVFLLHNEQFF.

This clone has only a few counts. This sequence joins TRBV28 and TRBJ2-5; D is perhaps TRBD1 (6 bases). The V end was cut by 10 bases, the J end by 1 base, with 19 bases between. Germline V gives CDR1 MDHEN, CDR2 SYDVKM. This CDR3 contains 15 residues. The CDR3 region is CAIPSSDRRQETQYF. The CDR3 DNA is TGTGCCATCCCATCGTCAGACAGGCGCCAAGAGACCCAGTACTTC.

This clone appeared a few times. This chain connects TRBV29-1 to TRBJ2-7; 11 bases are a match to TRBD2. CDR3 size: 13 residues. Germline V gene data show CDR1 as SQVTM and CDR2 as ANQGSEA. Unmatched junction bases numbered 9, after V lost 7 bases and J lost 7 bases. As DNA, the CDR3 is TGCAGCGCTACGTTAGCGGGAGGGCGGGAGCAGTACTTC. Its translation: CSATLAGGREQYF.

The V call is TRBV5-4, the J call TRBJ2-3; 14 positions agree with TRBD2. The CDR3 has 16 amino acids. Germline assignment: CDR1 SGHNT and CDR2 YYREEE (reference sequence). The junction had 6 bases not matched to a gene; V was cut back by 4 bases and J by 5 bases. The CDR3 region has the DNA TGTGCCAGCAGCCTGGGACTAGCGGGGGCTGGAGATACGCAGTATTTT. It codes for CASSLGLAGAGDTQYF. The full variable domain, rest sourced from reference TRBV5-4 and TRBJ2-3, is ETGVTQSPTHLIKTRGQQVTLRCSSQSGHNTVSWYQQALGQGPQFIFQYYREEENGRGNFPPRFSGLQFPNYSSELNVNALELDDSALYLCASSLGLAGAGDTQYFGPGTRLTVL.

This clone was seen once. The chain links TRBV7-9 to TRBJ2-1; D uncertain. Germline-derived CDR1 and CDR2 are SEHNR and FQNEAQ (reference sequence). The length of the CDR3 is 15 residues. V was trimmed by 6 bases and J by 8 bases, leaving 20 bases between them. The CDR3 sequence: CASRNSARGGDEQFF. The DNA of the CDR3 is TGTGCCAGCAGGAACTCCGCCCGCGGCGGCGATGAGCAGTTCTTC.

This chain connects TRBV6-5 to TRBJ2-7, with D maybe TRBD1 (6 bases). Trimming removed 4 bases at V and 5 bases at J, with 15 bases between. The CDR3 is 14 amino acids. Looked up from germline, CDR1 is MNHEY and CDR2 is SVGAGI. CDR3 protein: CASSSPGTKHEQYF. The DNA of the CDR3 is TGTGCCAGCAGTTCTCCCGGGACAAAGCACGAGCAGTACTTC.

J is TRBJ1-1 and V is TRBV7-6, with 8 nucleotides matching TRBD1. The V gene end was trimmed by 4 bases and the J gene end by 3 bases; junction bases not matched to a gene: 7. The CDR3 loop spans 15 amino acids. The germline gives CDR1 SGHVS, CDR2 FNYEAQ. The CDR3 region is CASSSQQGGDTEAFF. The CDR3 region has the DNA TGTGCCAGCAGCTCGCAACAGGGGGGGGACACTGAAGCTTTCTTT. Drawing the rest from reference TRBV7-6 and TRBJ1-1, the complete variable domain is GAGVSQSPRYKVTKRGQDVALRCDPISGHVSLYWYRQALGQGPEFLTYFNYEAQQDKSGLPNDRFSAERPEGSISTLTIQRTEQRDSAMYRCASSSQQGGDTEAFFGQGTRLTVV.

J is TRBJ2-4 and V is TRBV18; maybe TRBD2 (6 bases). CDR1 and CDR2 from the germline V gene are KGHSH and LQKENI. The CDR3 extends over 16 amino acids. Trimming took off 3 bases at V and 0 bases at J, with 12 bases between the two ends. The CDR3 DNA is TGTGCCAGCTCACCTACTAGCTACTTAGCCAAAAACATTCAGTACTTC. Translating gives CASSPTSYLAKNIQYF.

Only a few counts were recorded for this clone. The V gene is TRBV4-1, the J gene TRBJ2-1; D unresolved. Per germline, CDR1 MGHRA and CDR2 YSYEKL. V was cut by 3 bases and J by 3 bases, with 15 bases left in between. This CDR3 contains 16 residues. The CDR3 bases are TGCGCCAGCAGCCACCCGACTCCCGCCGTCTACAATGAGCAGTTCTTC. This translates into CASSHPTPAVYNEQFF.

This clone has just a few counts. This chain connects TRBV28 to TRBJ2-5; TRBD1 is a possible D gene (6 bases). V lost 3 bases and J lost 5, with 10 bases in between. The CDR3 covers 13 residues. Germline V gene sequence: CDR1 MDHEN, CDR2 SYDVKM. The CDR3 bases are TGTGCCAGCAGTTTGAACAGGGTGGAGACCCAGTACTTC. The encoded protein is CASSLNRVETQYF.